This TCR beta chain originates from a study of T cell responses to AZD1222 COVID-19 vaccine. For the study at large: Recipients boosted at about 4 weeks or about 12 weeks are pooled.

From germline, CDR1 is SGDLS and CDR2 YYNGEE. CDR3 length: 16 amino acids. Trimming stripped 2 bases from V and 0 bases from J, with 12 bases between. A word on this clone: The antigen remains undetermined. Other nucleotide sequences from this sample produce the same CDR3.

Profiling relied on immunoSEQ multiplex PCR, and the TCRdb table lists in-frame clones only, not all of them. The table has over 150,000 clones, more than 70% seen once. Study-wide results and caveats: Mostly white British, mostly female donors; authors suggested clonal diversity may be underestimated. The study found vaccine-associated CD4 TCRs spanning spike, dominant at 160-218 and 743-854. Among spike-specific TCRs, nearly half reportedly target unmutated variant regions.

The clonotype was recovered from an adult in good health. This chain uses TRBV9 with TRBJ2-1; D is possibly TRBD1 (6 bases). Sequences were derived from peripheral blood, sampled on day 0 of AZD1222 vaccination. CDR3 DNA sequence: TGTGCCAGCAGCGTGGGGACGGACAGCTCCTACAATGAGCAGTTCTTC. Translating it yields CASSVGTDSSYNEQFF.